This record concerns one T cell receptor (beta chain) sequence. The antigen is not known. These data are taken from a study of blood T cells in healthy people across ages. Study-level information: With template switching, about one barcoded beta molecule was captured per two T cells.

Trimming took off 2 bases at V and 0 bases at J, with 13 bases between the two ends. The CDR3 consists of 16 residues. The germline V gene has CDR1 MNHEY and CDR2 SVGEGT. Study results and caveats: When one million T cells were used, diversity estimates were thought to be underestimates.

Peripheral blood, around 9.4 milliliters per donor, was collected. With a J-beta primer mix and a sample-barcoded 5' primer, a second PCR ran about 6 to 11 cycles. Template switching added a 12-random-nucleotide identifier to every cDNA molecule. TCRdb re-called the 5' RACE reads through MiXCR, storing one row per CDR3 protein. The repertoire holds about 1.1 million distinct CDR3 sequences, with 35% to 40% as singletons. The origin of this receptor is a young man in good health. The chain uses TRBV6-2 or TRBV6-3 and TRBJ1-1; no clear D gene. Sequencing was performed on blood. CDR3 sequence (DNA): TGTGCCAGCAGTTACGGGCTCGGAAGGTTGAACACTGAAGCTTTCTTT. The encoded protein is CASSYGLGRLNTEAFF.